A single sample is the source of the 29 T cell receptor beta chains below, sequenced in a study of Ad26.COV2.S vaccination and SARS-CoV-2 variants. Indicated treatment: some 19 received Ad26.COV2.S at low or high dose, single or two shots; about 5 received placebo; per-sample allocation not given. Each sample was drawn 63 days after the first injection (of vaccine or placebo). Sequencing was performed with immunoSEQ multiplex PCR; in TCRdb, only in-frame clones are kept and a portion is missing. There are about 400,000 clones in the sample; about 88% occur only once, and 3% to 3.5% lies in the top ten. Sequencing used peripheral blood, obtained in a trial of Ad26.COV2.S vaccine versus placebo. Every receptor here comes from a person between 18 and 65 years old who received the Ad26.COV2.S COVID-19 vaccine or a placebo.

The chain carries TRBV4-1 and TRBJ2-4; D unresolved. This CDR3 region has 16 residues. Germline values: CDR1 MGHRA, CDR2 YSYEKL. Trimming stripped 1 base from V and 1 base from J, with 11 bases between. The CDR3 nucleotides read TGCGCCAGCAGCCAAGTTGTTATGGATGCCAAAAACATTCAGTACTTC. This sequence encodes CASSQVVMDAKNIQYF.

The V gene is TRBV3-1 (or the pseudogene TRBV3-2), the J gene TRBJ1-1; D is ambiguous. Germline CDR1 is LGHDT and CDR2 is YNNKEL (reference sequence). The ends were cut back, 4 bases at V and 4 bases at J, with 16 bases in the middle. The CDR3 has 15 amino acids. The CDR3, as DNA: TGTGCCAGCAGCCTCGGGAACAAGACGTCCACTGAAGCTTTCTTT. Its protein is CASSLGNKTSTEAFF.

The CDR3 protein is CASSQEGQGMNTGELFF. The CDR3 nucleotides are TGCGCCAGCAGCCAAGAAGGCCAGGGGATGAACACCGGGGAGCTGTTTTTT. The J gene is TRBJ2-2, the V gene TRBV4-1, with TRBD1 as a possible D gene (6 bases). The CDR3 covers 17 residues. The ends were cut back, 0 bases at V and 1 base at J, with 12 bases in the middle. The V gene's germline CDR1 is MGHRA and CDR2 YSYEKL.

In its sample, this clone was seen once. CDR3 nucleotide sequence: TGTGCCAGCAGCCAAGAGGGGACTAGCCCGCAAGAGACCCAGTACTTC. It yields the protein CASSQEGTSPQETQYF. J is TRBJ2-5 and V is TRBV3-1 (or the pseudogene TRBV3-2), with 9 bases matching TRBD2. J was trimmed by 2 bases and V by 0 bases; bases with no gene match: 4. The germline V gene encodes CDR1 LGHDT and CDR2 YNNKEL (reference sequence). The CDR3 has 16 amino acids.

This chain uses TRBV12-5 with TRBJ1-5, with 7 bases matching TRBD1. The J segment lost 0 bases and the V segment lost 7 bases, leaving 9 bases of the junction unmatched. Germline V lookup: CDR1 LGHNT, CDR2 FRNRAP. The CDR3 spans 16 residues. CDR3 loop: CASAPSGGSSNQPQHF. In nucleotides, the CDR3 is TGTGCTAGTGCCCCTTCAGGGGGAAGTAGCAATCAGCCCCAGCATTTT.

The V call is TRBV19, the J call TRBJ2-2, with D perhaps matching TRBD2 (5 bases). CDR1 is LNHDA and CDR2 is SQIVND in the germline V gene (reference sequence). Trimming pared 7 bases from V and 7 bases from J, leaving 16 bases between. This CDR3 region has 14 residues. The CDR3 protein is CASNPQGGSGELFF. In DNA form, the CDR3 reads TGTGCCAGTAATCCCCAAGGTGGGAGCGGGGAGCTGTTTTTT.

V and J are TRBV4-3 and TRBJ1-2, with no clear D. The germline V gene encodes CDR1 LGHNA and CDR2 YSLEER. This CDR3 is built from 15 residues. The ends were cut back, 0 bases at V and 6 bases at J, with 14 bases in the middle. CDR3 sequence: CASSQELGAGNGYTF. The CDR3 DNA follows: TGCGCCAGCAGCCAAGAGCTGGGTGCGGGGAATGGCTACACCTTC.

The V gene is TRBV5-1, the J gene TRBJ1-1; TRBD1 might be the D (5 bases). CDR1 and CDR2 (germline): SGHRS, YFSETQ. Deletions cut 3 bases from V and 0 bases from J, with 9 bases between. CDR3 size: 14 residues. This CDR3 reads CASSSGLLNTEAFF. The CDR3 DNA follows: TGCGCCAGCAGCTCGGGACTCCTGAACACTGAAGCTTTCTTT. The full variable domain, in which reference TRBV5-1 and TRBJ1-1 provide the parts outside the CDR3, is KAGVTQTPRYLIKTRGQQVTLSCSPISGHRSVSWYQQTPGQGLQFLFEYFSETQRNKGNFPGRFSGRQFSNSRSEMNVSTLELGDSALYLCASSSGLLNTEAFFGQGTRLTVV.

The CDR3 sequence is CAIRDTTEAFF. CDR3 DNA sequence: TGTGCCATCAGAGACACCACTGAAGCTTTCTTT. This rearrangement joins TRBV10-3 to TRBJ1-1; D remains unclear. V was cut by 6 bases and J by 4 bases, with 6 bases left in between. There are 11 residues in the CDR3. The germline CDR1 and CDR2 sequences are ENHRY and SYGVKD.

The rearrangement links TRBV10-1 to TRBJ1-2; D is perhaps TRBD1 (6 bases). Germline V CDR1 and CDR2: WNHNN, SYGVQD (reference sequence). Trimming pared 2 bases from V and 3 bases from J, leaving 7 bases between. CDR3 length: 13 residues. This CDR3 reads CASSENRDYGYTF. The CDR3 nucleotides are TGCGCCAGCAGTGAGAACAGGGACTATGGCTACACCTTC.

This chain joins TRBV24-1 and TRBJ2-1; a weak D match, TRBD2 (5 bases). Trimming removed 3 bases at V and 1 base at J, with 15 bases between. Germline assignment: CDR1 KGHDR and CDR2 SFDVKD. The CDR3 length is 17 residues. CDR3 loop: CATSDRTSPGSYNEQFF. Here the CDR3 DNA reads TGTGCCACCAGTGATCGAACTTCTCCGGGGTCCTACAATGAGCAGTTCTTC.

The genes are TRBV5-1 and TRBJ2-6; tentatively, D is TRBD2 (6 bases). This CDR3 comprises 15 residues. Trimming took 0 bases from V and 3 from J, leaving 7 bases between them. Germline-derived CDR1 and CDR2 are SGHRS and YFSETQ. The DNA for the CDR3 is TGCGCCAGCAGCTTGGGTAGCGGTGGGGCCAACGTCCTGACTTTC. Protein: CASSLGSGGANVLTF.

The V and J genes are TRBV5-1 and TRBJ2-7; D may correspond to TRBD1 or TRBD2 (6 bases each). CDR3 length equals 15 residues. V lost 4 bases and J 3 bases, leaving 17 bases between the germline ends. Germline V lookup: CDR1 SGHRS, CDR2 YFSETQ. The CDR3 DNA is TGCGCCAGCAGCGGGACTTCAGGGGTGGGCTACGAGCAGTACTTC. Protein: CASSGTSGVGYEQYF.

The chain uses TRBV7-9 and TRBJ1-1; D call uncertain. With 1 base removed from V and 11 bases from J, the gap between germline ends came to 11 bases. The length of the CDR3 is 12 residues. CDR1 SEHNR and CDR2 FQNEAQ come from the germline V gene (reference sequence). CDR3 coding DNA: TGTGCCAGCAGCTTAGGGACGTCTCGCGCTTTCTTT. The encoded protein is CASSLGTSRAFF.

This clone was observed a single time. V and J are TRBV29-1 and TRBJ2-5; D may match TRBD1 or TRBD2 (5 bases each). This CDR3 is built from 13 residues. Germline CDR1 is SQVTM and CDR2 is ANQGSEA. Deletions cut 3 bases from V and 4 bases from J, with 12 bases between. The CDR3 region is CSVDPGGPETQYF. CDR3 DNA: TGCAGCGTTGACCCTGGGGGTCCAGAGACCCAGTACTTC. Full variable domain (outside the CDR3, taken from reference TRBV29-1 and TRBJ2-5): SAVISQKPSRDICQRGTSLTIQCQVDSQVTMMFWYRQQPGQSLTLIATANQGSEATYESGFVIDKFPISRPNLTFSTLTVSNMSPEDSSIYLCSVDPGGPETQYFGPGTRLLVL.

The chain recombines TRBV6-5 with TRBJ1-5; possible D gene TRBD1, 6 bases. Trimming removed 6 bases from V and 6 bases from J, with 18 bases in between. This CDR3 has 15 residues. Germline V lookup: CDR1 MNHEY, CDR2 SVGAGI. DNA for the CDR3: TGTGCCAGCAGGGTCACAGGGATTAGTAGTCAGCCCCAGCATTTT. Its protein product is CASRVTGISSQPQHF.

The J gene is TRBJ2-5, the V gene TRBV2, with TRBD1 identical over 8 bases. CDR1 and CDR2 from the germline V gene are SNHLY and FYNNEI. The V and J ends lost 5 bases and 4 bases, in that order; junction bases with no gene match: 6. This CDR3 region has 14 residues. The CDR3 spells CASSTWTGLETQYF. The CDR3 DNA follows: TGTGCCAGCAGTACATGGACAGGGCTAGAGACCCAGTACTTC.

This chain links TRBV4-1 with TRBJ1-1; D is ambiguous. The CDR3 is made up of 15 amino acids. Trimming cost V 4 bases and J 5 bases, with 17 bases left between them. The V gene's germline CDR1 is MGHRA and CDR2 YSYEKL. Here the CDR3 DNA reads TGCGCCAGCAGCCGAGCGTCTGGAGTGTTGACTGAAGCTTTCTTT. Translation: CASSRASGVLTEAFF.

The CDR3 spells CASSPNRPGTSGNTIYF. The DNA of the CDR3 is TGTGCCAGCTCACCCAACCGCCCAGGTACCTCTGGAAACACCATATATTTT. This chain connects TRBV18 to TRBJ1-3, with unresolved D. V was pared by 3 bases and J by 0 bases, with 15 bases between. Germline assignment: CDR1 KGHSH and CDR2 LQKENI. The CDR3 has 17 amino acids.

The chain combines TRBV7-2 with TRBJ2-7; TRBD1 agrees at 7 bases. Germline V lookup: CDR1 SGHTA, CDR2 FQGNSA. The length of the CDR3 is 15 residues. V lost 1 base, J lost 4 bases, and 7 bases stayed unmatched. In nucleotides, the CDR3 is TGTGCCAGCAGCTTAGTTGTGACAGGGTTGTACGAGCAGTACTTC. Amino acids: CASSLVVTGLYEQYF.

The chain links TRBV11-2 to TRBJ1-2, with D unclear. The germline V and J ends were trimmed by 3 bases and 4 bases, with 9 bases remaining between them. The CDR3 covers 13 residues. Germline lookup yields CDR1 SGHAT and CDR2 FQNNGV. This CDR3 reads CASSLTIGYGYTF. CDR3 DNA sequence: TGTGCCAGCAGCTTGACTATAGGCTATGGCTACACCTTC.

The sample holds a few counts of this clone. The J gene is TRBJ1-3, the V gene TRBV29-1, with TRBD1 as a possible D gene (5 bases). CDR1 is SQVTM and CDR2 is ANQGSEA in the germline V gene. Trimming took 6 bases from V and 4 from J, leaving 13 bases between them. The CDR3 extends over 13 amino acids. CDR3: CSVRQGAGNTIYF. CDR3 in DNA: TGCAGCGTCCGACAAGGGGCGGGAAACACCATATATTTT.

This clone was detected only once. The gene calls are TRBV7-2 and TRBJ1-4; no definite D call. Deletions cut 2 bases from V and 4 bases from J, with 11 bases between. The length of the CDR3 is 15 residues. Germline CDR1 and CDR2: SGHTA and FQGNSA. The CDR3 nucleotides read TGTGCCAGCAGCTTAATAAGGGCAGATAATGAAAAACTGTTTTTT. It specifies CASSLIRADNEKLFF.

The chain carries TRBV5-4 and TRBJ1-2; D is perhaps TRBD1 (6 bases). Germline-derived CDR1 and CDR2 are SGHNT and YYREEE (reference sequence). CDR3 size: 15 residues. Trimming removed 1 base from V and 2 bases from J, with 12 bases in between. The DNA of the CDR3 is TGTGCCAGCAGCTTGTCCTGGGGGCAAAACTATGGCTACACCTTC. As protein: CASSLSWGQNYGYTF. Filled out from reference TRBV5-4 and TRBJ1-2, the complete variable domain reads ETGVTQSPTHLIKTRGQQVTLRCSSQSGHNTVSWYQQALGQGPQFIFQYYREEENGRGNFPPRFSGLQFPNYSSELNVNALELDDSALYLCASSLSWGQNYGYTFGSGTRLTVV.

V gene TRBV5-4 combines with J gene TRBJ2-3; 8 bases match TRBD2. Germline V gives CDR1 SGHNT, CDR2 YYREEE (reference sequence). V lost 4 bases and J lost 0; bases outside the gene matches: 10. CDR3 length: 17 residues. The chain's CDR3 is CASSPPNRLASTDTQYF. For the CDR3, the DNA is TGTGCCAGCAGCCCACCCAACCGACTAGCGAGCACAGATACGCAGTATTTT. Full variable domain (missing parts from reference TRBV5-4 and TRBJ2-3): ETGVTQSPTHLIKTRGQQVTLRCSSQSGHNTVSWYQQALGQGPQFIFQYYREEENGRGNFPPRFSGLQFPNYSSELNVNALELDDSALYLCASSPPNRLASTDTQYFGPGTRLTVL.

This rearrangement joins TRBV27 to TRBJ1-5, with 7 nucleotides matching TRBD1. This CDR3 region has 13 residues. After removal of 6 bases from V and 4 bases from J, the junction contained 3 bases not matched to a gene. In germline, CDR1 is MNHEY, CDR2 SMNVEV (reference sequence). The chain's CDR3 is CASSIRGNQPQHF. CDR3 in DNA: TGTGCCAGCAGCATCAGGGGGAATCAGCCCCAGCATTTT.

This sequence joins TRBV2 and TRBJ1-6; D may be TRBD1 (5 bases). V was clipped by 6 bases and J by 11 bases, with 17 bases between them. The CDR3 covers 14 residues. The germline CDR1 and CDR2 sequences are SNHLY and FYNNEI. CDR3 coding DNA: TGTGCCAGCAGCCAACCAGGGATGAATCCACCCCTCCACTTT. Amino acid sequence: CASSQPGMNPPLHF.

The J gene is TRBJ1-2, the V gene TRBV5-1; tentatively, D is TRBD1 (5 bases). CDR3 size: 15 residues. Trimming removed 0 bases at V and 4 bases at J, with 13 bases between. Germline V CDR1 and CDR2: SGHRS, YFSETQ. This CDR3 is CASSLGQGDAYGYTF. CDR3 DNA: TGCGCCAGCAGCTTGGGGCAGGGTGACGCCTATGGCTACACCTTC.

The chain joins TRBV3-1 (or the pseudogene TRBV3-2) to TRBJ1-2; D is undetermined. The length of the CDR3 is 14 residues. Germline V gene lookup returns CDR1 LGHDT and CDR2 YNNKEL (reference sequence). Trimming removed 0 bases from V and 6 bases from J, with 11 bases in between. The CDR3 is CASSQERRSDGYTF. The CDR3 DNA reads as TGTGCCAGCAGCCAAGAAAGAAGAAGTGATGGCTACACCTTC.